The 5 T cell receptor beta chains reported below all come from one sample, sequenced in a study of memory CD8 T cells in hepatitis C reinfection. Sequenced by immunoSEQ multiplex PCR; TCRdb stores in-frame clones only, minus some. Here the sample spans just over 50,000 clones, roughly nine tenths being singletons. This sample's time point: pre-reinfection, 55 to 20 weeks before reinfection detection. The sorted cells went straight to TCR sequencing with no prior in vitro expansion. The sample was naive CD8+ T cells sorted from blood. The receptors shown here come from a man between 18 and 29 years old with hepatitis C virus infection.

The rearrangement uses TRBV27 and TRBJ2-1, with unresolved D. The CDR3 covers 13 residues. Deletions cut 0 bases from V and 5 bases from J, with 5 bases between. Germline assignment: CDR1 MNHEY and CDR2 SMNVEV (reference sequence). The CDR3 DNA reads TGTGCCAGCAGTTTATCGGCCGACAATGAGCAGTTCTTC. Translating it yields CASSLSADNEQFF.

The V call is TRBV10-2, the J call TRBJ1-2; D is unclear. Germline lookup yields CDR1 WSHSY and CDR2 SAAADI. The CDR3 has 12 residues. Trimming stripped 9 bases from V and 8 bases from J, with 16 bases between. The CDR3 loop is CASLGLRGGYTF. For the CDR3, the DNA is TGCGCCAGTCTAGGTTTAAGAGGCGGCTACACCTTC.

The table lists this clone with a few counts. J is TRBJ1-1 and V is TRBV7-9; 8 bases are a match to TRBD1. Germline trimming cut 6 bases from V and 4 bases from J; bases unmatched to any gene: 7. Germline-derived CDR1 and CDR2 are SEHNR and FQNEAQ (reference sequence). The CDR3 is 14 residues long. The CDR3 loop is CASSLDRGGTEAFF. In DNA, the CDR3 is TGTGCCAGCAGTCTAGACAGGGGAGGCACTGAAGCTTTCTTT.

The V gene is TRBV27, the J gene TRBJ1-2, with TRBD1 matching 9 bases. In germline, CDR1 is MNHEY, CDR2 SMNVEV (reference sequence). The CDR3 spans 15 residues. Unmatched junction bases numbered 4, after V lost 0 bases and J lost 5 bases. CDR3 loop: CASSLSGDRVYGYTF. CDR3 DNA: TGTGCCAGCAGTTTATCGGGGGACAGGGTTTATGGCTACACCTTC.

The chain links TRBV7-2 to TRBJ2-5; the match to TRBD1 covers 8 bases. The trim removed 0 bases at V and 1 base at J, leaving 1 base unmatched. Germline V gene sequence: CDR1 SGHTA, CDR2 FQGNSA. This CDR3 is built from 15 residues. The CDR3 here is CASSLAGTGQETQYF. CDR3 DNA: TGTGCCAGCAGCTTAGCGGGGACAGGCCAAGAGACCCAGTACTTC.